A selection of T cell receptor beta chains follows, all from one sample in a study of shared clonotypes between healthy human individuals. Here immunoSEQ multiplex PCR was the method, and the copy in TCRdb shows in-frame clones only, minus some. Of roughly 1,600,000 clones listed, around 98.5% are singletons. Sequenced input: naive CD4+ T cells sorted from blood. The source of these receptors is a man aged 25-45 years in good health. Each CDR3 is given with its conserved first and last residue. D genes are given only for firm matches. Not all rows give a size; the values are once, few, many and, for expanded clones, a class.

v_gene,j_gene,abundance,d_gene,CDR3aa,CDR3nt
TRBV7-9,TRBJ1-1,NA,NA,CASSQSGVNTEAFF,TGTGCCAGCAGCCAATCCGGGGTGAACACTGAAGCTTTCTTT
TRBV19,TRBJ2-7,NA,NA,CASSPGGTRVGYEQYF,TGTGCCAGTAGCCCTGGGGGGACAAGAGTGGGCTACGAGCAGTACTTC
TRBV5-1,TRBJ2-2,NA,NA,CASSLVWTANTGELFF,TGCGCCAGCAGCTTGGTATGGACAGCGAACACCGGGGAGCTGTTTTTT
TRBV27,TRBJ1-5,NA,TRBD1,CASSPWTGLHGNQPQHF,TGTGCCAGCAGTCCGTGGACAGGGCTTCATGGCAATCAGCCCCAGCATTTT
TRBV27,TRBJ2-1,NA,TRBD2,CASKKGGTSGTLRDNEQFF,TGTGCCAGCAAAAAAGGGGGGACTAGCGGGACTTTACGAGACAATGAGCAGTTCTTC
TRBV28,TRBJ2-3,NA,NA,CASSLFMDTQYF,TGTGCCAGCAGTTTATTTATGGATACGCAGTATTTT
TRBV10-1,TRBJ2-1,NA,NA,CASSEYLGNSYNEQFF,TGCGCCAGCAGTGAGTATTTGGGGAACTCCTACAATGAGCAGTTCTTC
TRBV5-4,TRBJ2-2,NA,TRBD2,CASSLIPSGRLGGELFF,TGTGCCAGCAGCTTGATTCCTAGCGGGAGGCTAGGCGGGGAGCTGTTTTTT
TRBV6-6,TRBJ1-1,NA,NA,CASSADSNTEAFF,TGTGCCAGCAGCGCGGACAGCAACACTGAAGCTTTCTTT
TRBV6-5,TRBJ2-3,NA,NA,CASRRGGPVGTQYF,TGTGCCAGCAGACGAGGCGGCCCAGTGGGTACGCAGTATTTT
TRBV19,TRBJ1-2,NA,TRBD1,CASSIRGTGSNYGYTF,TGTGCCAGTAGTATTCGGGGGACAGGCTCCAACTATGGCTACACCTTC
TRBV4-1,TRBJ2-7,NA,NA,CASSQGQQGRYEQYF,TGCGCCAGCAGCCAAGGGCAACAGGGGAGGTACGAGCAGTACTTC
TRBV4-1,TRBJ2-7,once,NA,CASSPFLVGEQYF,TGCGCCAGCAGCCCGTTCTTGGTTGGGGAGCAGTACTTC
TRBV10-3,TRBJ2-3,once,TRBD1,CAINTAQGAMTDTQYF,TGTGCCATCAACACGGCCCAGGGGGCGATGACAGATACGCAGTATTTT
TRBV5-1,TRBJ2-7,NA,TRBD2,CASTSGGPGNEQYF,TGCGCCAGCACGAGCGGGGGGCCCGGGAACGAGCAGTACTTC
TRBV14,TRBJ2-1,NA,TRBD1,CASSQLAGQGASNEQFF,TGTGCCAGCAGCCAGCTGGCAGGACAGGGGGCCAGCAATGAGCAGTTCTTC
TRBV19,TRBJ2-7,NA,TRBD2,CASSEGLDAYEQYF,TGTGCCAGTAGTGAGGGACTAGATGCGTACGAGCAGTACTTC
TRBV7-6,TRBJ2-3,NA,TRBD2,CASSLEGRESDTQYF,TGTGCCAGCAGCTTAGAGGGGCGGGAGTCAGATACGCAGTATTTT
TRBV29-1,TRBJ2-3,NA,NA,CSVVPRSTSTDTQYF,TGCAGCGTTGTCCCACGATCTACTAGCACAGATACGCAGTATTTT
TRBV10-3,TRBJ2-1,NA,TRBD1,CAIRDTDRETYNEQFF,TGTGCCATCAGAGACACTGACAGGGAAACCTACAATGAGCAGTTCTTC
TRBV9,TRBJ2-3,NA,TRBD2,CASSEVAGTGTDTQYF,TGTGCCAGCAGCGAAGTAGCGGGCACCGGGACAGATACGCAGTATTTT
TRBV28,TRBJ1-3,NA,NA,CASSLDGLSGNTIYF,TGTGCCAGCAGTTTGGACGGACTCTCTGGAAACACCATATATTTT
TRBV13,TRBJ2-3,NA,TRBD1,CASSLPRRQGASTDTQYF,TGTGCCAGCAGCTTACCCCGACGACAGGGGGCGAGCACAGATACGCAGTATTTT
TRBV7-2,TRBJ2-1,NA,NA,CASSGRVQDNEQFF,TGTGCCAGCAGCGGCAGGGTGCAAGACAATGAGCAGTTCTTC
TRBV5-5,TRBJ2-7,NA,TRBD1,CASSLHPGTVYEQYF,TGTGCCAGCAGCTTGCATCCCGGGACAGTCTACGAGCAGTACTTC